This T cell receptor (beta chain) was profiled in a study of T cell clones after liver transplantation. Background on the study: Immunosuppression withdrawal was tried within 2 years after liver transplantation in this trial. Timepoints were pre-transplant, pre-withdrawal, and after withdrawal was completed or failed.

The study, taken as a whole, reports: Graft donor-reactive T cells possibly entered the graft instead of undergoing deletion. In most of the 8 subjects, circulating graft-donor-reactive CD4 TCRbeta sequences fell significantly after transplant.

Only in-frame clones appear in the TCRdb table, and some are missing; sequencing was by immunoSEQ multiplex PCR. The data contain around 120,000 clones, less than 95% of them singletons. On this clone itself: Its matching antigen is unknown.

Trimming shortened V by 6 bases and J by 6 bases, and 15 bases separated the two germline ends. CDR3 size: 14 residues. Germline V lookup: CDR1 MNHEY, CDR2 SVGAGI. The receptor comes from a human patient who received a liver transplant. Some T cells may trace back to the graft donor. The sequencing used CD4+ T cells from blood, collected 12 months after liver transplant. The gene calls are TRBV6-5 and TRBJ2-1, with TRBD2 as a possible D gene (5 bases). The CDR3 region has the DNA TGTGCCAGCAGCCCCCAAGCGGTAAGCAATGAGCAGTTCTTC. It specifies CASSPQAVSNEQFF.